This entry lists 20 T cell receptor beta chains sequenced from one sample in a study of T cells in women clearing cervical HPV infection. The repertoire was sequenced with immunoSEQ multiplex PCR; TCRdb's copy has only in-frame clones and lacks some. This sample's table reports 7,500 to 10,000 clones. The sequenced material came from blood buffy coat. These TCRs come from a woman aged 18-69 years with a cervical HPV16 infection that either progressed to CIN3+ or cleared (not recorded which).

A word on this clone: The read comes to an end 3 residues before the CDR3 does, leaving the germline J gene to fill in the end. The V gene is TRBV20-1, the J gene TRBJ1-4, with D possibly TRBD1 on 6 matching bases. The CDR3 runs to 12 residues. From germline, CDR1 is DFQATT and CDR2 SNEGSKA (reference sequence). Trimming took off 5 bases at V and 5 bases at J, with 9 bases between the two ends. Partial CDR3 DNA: TGCAGTGCTTACAGGGAGAATGAAAAA. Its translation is CSAYRENEK. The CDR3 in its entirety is CSAYRENEKLFF.

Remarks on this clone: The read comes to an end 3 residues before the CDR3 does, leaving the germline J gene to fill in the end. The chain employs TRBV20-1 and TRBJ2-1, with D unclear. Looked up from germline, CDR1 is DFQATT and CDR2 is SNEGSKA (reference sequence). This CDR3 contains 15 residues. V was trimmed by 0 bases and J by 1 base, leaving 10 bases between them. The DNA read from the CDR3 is TGCAGTGCTAGAGATATCATAGGGTCCTACAATGAG. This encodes CSARDIIGSYNE. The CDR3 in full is CSARDIIGSYNEQFF.

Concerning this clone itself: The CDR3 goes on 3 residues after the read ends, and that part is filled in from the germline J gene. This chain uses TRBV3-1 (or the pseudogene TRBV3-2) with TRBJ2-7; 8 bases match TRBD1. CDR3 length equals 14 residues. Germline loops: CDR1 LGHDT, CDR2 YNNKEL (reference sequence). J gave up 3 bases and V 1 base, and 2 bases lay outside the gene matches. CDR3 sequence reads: CASSQGGTGYEQYF. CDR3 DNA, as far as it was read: TGTGCCAGCAGCCAAGGCGGGACAGGCTACGAG.

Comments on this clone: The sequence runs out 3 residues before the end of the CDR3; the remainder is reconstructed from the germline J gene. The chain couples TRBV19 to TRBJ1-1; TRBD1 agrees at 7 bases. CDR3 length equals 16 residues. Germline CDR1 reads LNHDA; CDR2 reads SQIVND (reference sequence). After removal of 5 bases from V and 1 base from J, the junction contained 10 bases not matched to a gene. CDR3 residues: CASSRAQGPKNTEAFF. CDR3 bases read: TGTGCCAGTAGTCGAGCACAGGGGCCCAAGAACACTGAA.

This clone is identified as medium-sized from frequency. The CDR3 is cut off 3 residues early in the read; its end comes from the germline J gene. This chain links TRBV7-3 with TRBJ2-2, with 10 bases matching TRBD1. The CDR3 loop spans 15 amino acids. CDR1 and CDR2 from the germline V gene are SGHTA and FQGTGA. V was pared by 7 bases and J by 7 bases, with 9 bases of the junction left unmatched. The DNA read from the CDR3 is TGTGCCAGCACCAGTGGGGACAGGGGTGTCGGGGAG. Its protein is CASTSGDRGVGE. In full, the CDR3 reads CASTSGDRGVGELFF.

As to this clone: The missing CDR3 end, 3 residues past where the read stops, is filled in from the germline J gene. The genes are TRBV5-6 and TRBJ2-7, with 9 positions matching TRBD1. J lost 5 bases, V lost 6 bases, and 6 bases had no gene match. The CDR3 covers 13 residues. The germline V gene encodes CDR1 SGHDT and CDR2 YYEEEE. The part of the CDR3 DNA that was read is TGTGCCAGCAACCGGGGACAGGGAGACGAG. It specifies CASNRGQGDE. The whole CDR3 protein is CASNRGQGDEQYF.

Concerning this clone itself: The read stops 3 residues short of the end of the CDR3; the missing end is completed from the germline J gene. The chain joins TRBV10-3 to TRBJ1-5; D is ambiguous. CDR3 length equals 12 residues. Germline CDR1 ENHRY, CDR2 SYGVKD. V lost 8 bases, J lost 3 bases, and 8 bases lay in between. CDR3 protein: CAISDNNQPQHF. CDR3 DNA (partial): TGTGCCATCTCAGATAACAATCAGCCC.

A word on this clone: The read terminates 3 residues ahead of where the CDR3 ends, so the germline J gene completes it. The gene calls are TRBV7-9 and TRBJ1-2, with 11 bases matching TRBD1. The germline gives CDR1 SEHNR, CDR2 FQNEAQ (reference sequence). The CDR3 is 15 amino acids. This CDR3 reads CASKTRTGGEDTYTF. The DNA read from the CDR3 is TGTGCCTCAAAAACAAGGACAGGGGGCGAAGATACC.

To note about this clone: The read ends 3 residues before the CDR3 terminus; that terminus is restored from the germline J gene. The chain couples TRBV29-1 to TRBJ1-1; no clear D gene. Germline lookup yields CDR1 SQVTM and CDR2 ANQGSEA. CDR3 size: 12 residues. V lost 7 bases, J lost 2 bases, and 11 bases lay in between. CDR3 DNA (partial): TGCAGCGGAGTAAGGCACAACACTGAA. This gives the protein CSGVRHNTE. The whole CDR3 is CSGVRHNTEAFF.

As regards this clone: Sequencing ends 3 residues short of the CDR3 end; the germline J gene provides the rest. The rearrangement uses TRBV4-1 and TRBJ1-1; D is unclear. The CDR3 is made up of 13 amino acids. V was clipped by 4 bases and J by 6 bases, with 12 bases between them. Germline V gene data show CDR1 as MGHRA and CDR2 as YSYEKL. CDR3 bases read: TGCGCCAGCAGCCCAATCGGGGATGCTGAA. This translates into CASSPIGDAE. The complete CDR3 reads CASSPIGDAEAFF.

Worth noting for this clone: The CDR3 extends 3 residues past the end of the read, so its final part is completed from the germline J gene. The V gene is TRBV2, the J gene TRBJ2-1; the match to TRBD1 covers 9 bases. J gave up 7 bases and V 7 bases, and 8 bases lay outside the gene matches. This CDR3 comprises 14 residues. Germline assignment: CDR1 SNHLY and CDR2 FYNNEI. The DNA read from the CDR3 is TGTGCCAGCACCACGGGACAGGGAATAAATGAG. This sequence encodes CASTTGQGINE. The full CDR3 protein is CASTTGQGINEQFF.

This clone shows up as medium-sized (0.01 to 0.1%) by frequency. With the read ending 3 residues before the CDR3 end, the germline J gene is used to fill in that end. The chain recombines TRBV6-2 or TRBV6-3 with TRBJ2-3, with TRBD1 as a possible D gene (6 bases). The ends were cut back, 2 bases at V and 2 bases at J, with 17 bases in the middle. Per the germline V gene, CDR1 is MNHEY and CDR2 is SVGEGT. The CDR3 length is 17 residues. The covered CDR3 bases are TGTGCCAGCAGTTACCCTCGACAGGAGTTTCACACAGATACG. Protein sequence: CASSYPRQEFHTDT. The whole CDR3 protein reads CASSYPRQEFHTDTQYF.

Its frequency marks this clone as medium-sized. The CDR3 bases that were read are TGTGCCAGCAGTCCCAGGGGCACGATCCAAAATGAG. Translating gives CASSPRGTIQNE. Given in full, the CDR3 is CASSPRGTIQNEQFF. J is TRBJ2-1 and V is TRBV27, with a weak D call TRBD1 (6 bases). The missing CDR3 end, 3 residues past where the read stops, is filled in from the germline J gene. Per germline, CDR1 MNHEY and CDR2 SMNVEV (reference sequence). Trimming took off 5 bases at V and 7 bases at J, with 18 bases between the two ends. The length of the CDR3 is 15 residues.

The CDR3 is CSAGTGGVYGYTF. CDR3 DNA (partial): TGCAGCGCTGGGACAGGGGGCGTCTATGGC. This chain joins TRBV29-1 and TRBJ1-2, with TRBD1 matching 12 bases. Sequencing ends 3 residues short of the CDR3 end; the germline J gene provides the rest. V lost 7 bases, J lost 4 bases, and 4 bases stayed unmatched. This CDR3 has 13 residues. Looked up from germline, CDR1 is SQVTM and CDR2 is ANQGSEA.

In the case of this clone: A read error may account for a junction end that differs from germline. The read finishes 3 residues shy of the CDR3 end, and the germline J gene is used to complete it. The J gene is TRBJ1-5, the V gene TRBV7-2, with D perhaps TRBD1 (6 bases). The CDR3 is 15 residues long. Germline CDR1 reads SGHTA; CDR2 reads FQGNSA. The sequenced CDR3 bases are TGTGCCAGCAGCCCCGACGGGGGGGGCAACCAGCCC. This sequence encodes CASSPDGGGNQP. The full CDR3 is CASSPDGGGNQPQHF.

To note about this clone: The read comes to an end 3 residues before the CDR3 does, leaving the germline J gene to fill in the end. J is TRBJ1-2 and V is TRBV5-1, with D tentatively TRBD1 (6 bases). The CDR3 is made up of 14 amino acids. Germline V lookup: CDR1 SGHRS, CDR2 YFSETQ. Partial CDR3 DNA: TGCGCCAGCAGCTTAACGGGGGGCACCTACGAC. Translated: CASSLTGGTYD. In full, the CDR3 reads CASSLTGGTYDYTF.

CDR3 amino acids: CASSPGGTTEETQYF. The CDR3 DNA, read in part, is TGTGCCAGCAGCCCCGGGGGGACTACAGAAGAGACG. V gene TRBV7-3 combines with J gene TRBJ2-3; 7 bases map to TRBD2. The read is 3 residues too short to cover the CDR3 end, so that end is filled in from the germline J gene. CDR3 length equals 15 residues. CDR1 SGHTA and CDR2 FQGTGA come from the germline V gene.

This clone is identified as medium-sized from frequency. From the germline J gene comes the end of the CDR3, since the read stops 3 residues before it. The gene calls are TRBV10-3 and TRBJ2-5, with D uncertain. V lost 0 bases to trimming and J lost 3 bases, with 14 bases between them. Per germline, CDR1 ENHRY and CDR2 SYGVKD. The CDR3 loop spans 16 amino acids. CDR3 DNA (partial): TGTGCCATCAGTGAGTCGATCGTCAGTTTAAAAGAGACC. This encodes CAISESIVSLKET. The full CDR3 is CAISESIVSLKETQYF.

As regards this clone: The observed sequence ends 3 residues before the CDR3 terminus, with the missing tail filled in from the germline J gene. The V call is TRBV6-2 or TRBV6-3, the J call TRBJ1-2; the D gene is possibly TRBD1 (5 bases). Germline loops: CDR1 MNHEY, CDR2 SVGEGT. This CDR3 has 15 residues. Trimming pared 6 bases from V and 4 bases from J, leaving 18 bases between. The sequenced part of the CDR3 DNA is TGTGCCAGCAGAAATCGTCAGGGAAGTGGCTATGGC. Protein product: CASRNRQGSGYG. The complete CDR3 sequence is CASRNRQGSGYGYTF.

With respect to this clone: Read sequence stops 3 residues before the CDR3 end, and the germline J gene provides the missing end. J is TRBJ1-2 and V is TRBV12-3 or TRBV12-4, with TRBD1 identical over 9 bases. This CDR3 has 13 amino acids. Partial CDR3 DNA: TGTGCCAGCAGCCCACAGGGGGCGCGGAGC. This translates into CASSPQGARS. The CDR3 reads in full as CASSPQGARSYTF.